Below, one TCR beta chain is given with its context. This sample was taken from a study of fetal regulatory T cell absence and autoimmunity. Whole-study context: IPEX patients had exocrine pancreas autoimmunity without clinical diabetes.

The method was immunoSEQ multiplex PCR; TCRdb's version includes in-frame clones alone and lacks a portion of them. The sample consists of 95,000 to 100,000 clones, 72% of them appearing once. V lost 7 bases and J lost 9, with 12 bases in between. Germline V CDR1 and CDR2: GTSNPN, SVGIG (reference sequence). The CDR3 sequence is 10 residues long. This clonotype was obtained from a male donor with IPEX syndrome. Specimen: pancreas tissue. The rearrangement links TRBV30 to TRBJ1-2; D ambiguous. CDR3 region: CASERPSYTF. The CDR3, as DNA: TGTGCCTCGGAGCGCCCAAGCTACACCTTC.